This T cell receptor beta chain was sequenced for a study of shared clonotypes between healthy human individuals. Clones were read by immunoSEQ multiplex PCR, and TCRdb kept only the in-frame ones, dropping some. The repertoire has approximately 940,000 clones, less than 85% of them found once; the top ten carry about 1.5%. Splitting the CD4+ cells yielded a CD45RA+ naive subset and a CD45RA-negative memory subset. This TCR was recovered from a man between 18 and 29 years old in good health. The specimen was memory CD4+ T cells sorted from blood. The subset is: CD45RA-negative fraction.

CDR3 loop: CASSLDRVVHNEQFF. DNA for the CDR3: TGTGCCAGCAGCTTGGACAGGGTAGTGCACAATGAGCAGTTCTTC. The chain couples TRBV5-6 to TRBJ2-1; weak D call: TRBD1 (6 bases). CDR3 length: 15 amino acids. Germline V gene data show CDR1 as SGHDT and CDR2 as YYEEEE. Deletions cut 0 bases from V and 5 bases from J, with 12 bases between.